This is a list of T cell receptor beta chains from one sample in a study of T cell repertoires in cytomegalovirus infection. Via MiXCR, TCRdb re-called the reads, giving one row per CDR3 protein. Among roughly 700,000 distinct CDR3 sequences listed, roughly 33% were seen once. These receptors have no known antigen. The specimen was cultured PBMCs, collected from culture after CMV antigen stimulation. These receptors originate from a human donor in good health (CMV status not recorded). Some clones in this sample may be carry-over from other donors' samples. The CDR3 runs from the conserved cysteine through the conserved F or W. The D gene is left open where the match is weak. Only part of the rows carry a size: once, few, many, or a class if the clone is expanded.

v_gene	j_gene	d_gene	abundance	CDR3aa	CDR3nt
TRBV18	TRBJ1-4	NA	NA	CASSLDLHEKLFF	TGTGCCAGCTCCCTCGACCTTCATGAAAAACTGTTTTTT
TRBV18	TRBJ1-3	NA	few	CASSPPGLHGNTIYF	TGTGCCAGCTCACCACCGGGACTACATGGAAACACCATATATTTT
TRBV12-3/TRBV12-4	TRBJ1-4	NA	few	CASRPGGGGEKLFF	TGTGCCAGCAGACCCGGGGGAGGGGGGGAAAAACTGTTTTTT
TRBV20-1	TRBJ2-5	TRBD2	NA	CSARASLAQETQYF	TGCAGTGCTAGAGCTTCACTAGCGCAAGAGACCCAGTACTTC
TRBV12-3/TRBV12-4	TRBJ2-1	TRBD2	NA	CASRRMGLAALNEQFF	TGTGCCAGCAGAAGAATGGGACTAGCGGCACTCAATGAGCAGTTCTTC
TRBV4-1	TRBJ1-1	NA	few	CASSQEGFTEAFF	TGCGCCAGCAGCCAAGAGGGTTTCACTGAAGCTTTCTTT
TRBV28	TRBJ1-2	TRBD1	NA	CASSLRTGGTNYGYTF	TGTGCCAGCAGTTTACGGACAGGGGGAACTAACTATGGCTACACCTTC
TRBV7-8	TRBJ1-1	NA	NA	CASSSPVGGNTEAFF	TGTGCCAGCAGCTCCCCGGTGGGGGGGAACACTGAAGCTTTCTTT
TRBV4-1	TRBJ2-7	NA	NA	CASSPREAQYEQYF	TGCGCCAGCAGCCCCCGAGAGGCTCAGTACGAGCAGTACTTC
TRBV10-3	TRBJ2-1	NA	few	CAISGNISLSGSYNEQFF	TGTGCCATCAGTGGTAACATCTCCCTTTCCGGTTCCTACAATGAGCAGTTCTTC
TRBV5-1	TRBJ1-2	TRBD1	few	CASSLSGQGPLSYTF	TGCGCCAGCAGCTTGTCGGGACAGGGGCCTCTTAGCTACACCTTC
TRBV5-5	TRBJ1-4	TRBD1	NA	CASSPTGVEKLFF	TGTGCCAGCAGCCCGACAGGGGTTGAAAAACTGTTTTTT
TRBV6-1	TRBJ2-7	NA	NA	CASSEDQGYEQYF	TGTGCCAGCAGTGAAGATCAGGGATACGAGCAGTACTTC
TRBV7-2	TRBJ2-7	TRBD2	few	CASSFREGSYEQYF	TGTGCCAGCAGCTTTCGGGAGGGCTCCTACGAGCAGTACTTC
TRBV7-2	TRBJ2-3	NA	many	CASSLESGRTDTQYF	TGTGCCAGCAGCCTAGAGTCGGGGCGGACAGATACGCAGTATTTT
TRBV7-2	TRBJ2-2	NA	NA	CASSLVGPDTGELFF	TGTGCCAGCAGCTTAGTGGGGCCAGACACCGGGGAGCTGTTTTTT
TRBV7-2	TRBJ2-1	NA	few	CASSLTRPYNEQFF	TGTGCCAGCAGCTTGACCAGGCCATACAATGAGCAGTTCTTC
TRBV7-6	TRBJ2-1	NA	NA	CASSLVSGSSSYNEQFF	TGTGCCAGCAGCTTAGTGAGCGGGTCTAGCTCCTACAATGAGCAGTTCTTC
TRBV18	TRBJ1-2	NA	NA	CASSTQESGYTF	TGTGCCAGCTCCACCCAGGAGAGTGGCTACACCTTC
TRBV27	TRBJ1-1	NA	NA	CASSLSALGAEAFF	TGTGCCAGCAGTTTATCCGCCCTCGGTGCTGAAGCTTTCTTT
TRBV5-1	TRBJ1-1	NA	NA	CASTQGTNTEAFF	TGCGCCAGCACTCAGGGGACAAACACTGAAGCTTTCTTT
TRBV7-2	TRBJ2-1	NA	NA	CASSLGEDNEQFF	TGTGCCAGCAGCTTAGGAGAGGACAATGAGCAGTTCTTC
TRBV28	TRBJ1-4	TRBD1	once	CASIDDRGGEKLFF	TGTGCCAGCATCGATGACAGGGGCGGGGAAAAACTGTTTTTT
TRBV20-1	TRBJ1-2	TRBD1	once	CSARLAGTGYRNGYTF	TGCAGTGCTAGACTCGCCGGGACAGGGTACCGAAATGGCTACACCTTC
TRBV7-2	TRBJ2-5	TRBD2	many	CASTFDGRRETQYF	TGTGCCAGCACCTTTGACGGGAGGCGAGAGACCCAGTACTTC
TRBV6-6	TRBJ2-5	TRBD1	few	CASMPGQGPETQYF	TGCGCCAGCATGCCCGGACAGGGACCCGAGACCCAGTACTTC
TRBV7-9	TRBJ1-5	TRBD1	few	CASSTSDRGSNQPQHF	TGTGCCAGCAGCACATCGGACAGGGGAAGCAATCAGCCCCAGCATTTT